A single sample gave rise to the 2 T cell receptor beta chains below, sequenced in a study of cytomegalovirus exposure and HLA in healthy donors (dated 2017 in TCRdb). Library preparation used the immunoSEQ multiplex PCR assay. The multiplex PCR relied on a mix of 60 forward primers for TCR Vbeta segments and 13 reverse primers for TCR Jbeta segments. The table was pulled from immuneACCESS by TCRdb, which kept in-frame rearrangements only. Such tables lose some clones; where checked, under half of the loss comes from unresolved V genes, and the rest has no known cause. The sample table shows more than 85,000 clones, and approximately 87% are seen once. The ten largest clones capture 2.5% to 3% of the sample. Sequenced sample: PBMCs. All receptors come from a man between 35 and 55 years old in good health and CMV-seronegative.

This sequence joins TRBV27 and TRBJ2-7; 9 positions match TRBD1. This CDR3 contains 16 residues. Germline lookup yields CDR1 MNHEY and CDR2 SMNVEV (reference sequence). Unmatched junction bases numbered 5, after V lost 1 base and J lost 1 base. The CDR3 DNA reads TGTGCCAGCAGTTTATTGGGTGACAGGGGGTCCTACGAGCAGTACTTC. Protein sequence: CASSLLGDRGSYEQYF.

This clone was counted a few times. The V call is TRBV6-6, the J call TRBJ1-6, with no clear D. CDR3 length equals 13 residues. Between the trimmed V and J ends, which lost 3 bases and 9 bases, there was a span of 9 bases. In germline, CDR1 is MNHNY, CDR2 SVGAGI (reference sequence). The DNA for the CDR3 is TGTGCCAGCAGTTATCGTGAGGGTTCACCCCTCCACTTT. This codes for CASSYREGSPLHF.